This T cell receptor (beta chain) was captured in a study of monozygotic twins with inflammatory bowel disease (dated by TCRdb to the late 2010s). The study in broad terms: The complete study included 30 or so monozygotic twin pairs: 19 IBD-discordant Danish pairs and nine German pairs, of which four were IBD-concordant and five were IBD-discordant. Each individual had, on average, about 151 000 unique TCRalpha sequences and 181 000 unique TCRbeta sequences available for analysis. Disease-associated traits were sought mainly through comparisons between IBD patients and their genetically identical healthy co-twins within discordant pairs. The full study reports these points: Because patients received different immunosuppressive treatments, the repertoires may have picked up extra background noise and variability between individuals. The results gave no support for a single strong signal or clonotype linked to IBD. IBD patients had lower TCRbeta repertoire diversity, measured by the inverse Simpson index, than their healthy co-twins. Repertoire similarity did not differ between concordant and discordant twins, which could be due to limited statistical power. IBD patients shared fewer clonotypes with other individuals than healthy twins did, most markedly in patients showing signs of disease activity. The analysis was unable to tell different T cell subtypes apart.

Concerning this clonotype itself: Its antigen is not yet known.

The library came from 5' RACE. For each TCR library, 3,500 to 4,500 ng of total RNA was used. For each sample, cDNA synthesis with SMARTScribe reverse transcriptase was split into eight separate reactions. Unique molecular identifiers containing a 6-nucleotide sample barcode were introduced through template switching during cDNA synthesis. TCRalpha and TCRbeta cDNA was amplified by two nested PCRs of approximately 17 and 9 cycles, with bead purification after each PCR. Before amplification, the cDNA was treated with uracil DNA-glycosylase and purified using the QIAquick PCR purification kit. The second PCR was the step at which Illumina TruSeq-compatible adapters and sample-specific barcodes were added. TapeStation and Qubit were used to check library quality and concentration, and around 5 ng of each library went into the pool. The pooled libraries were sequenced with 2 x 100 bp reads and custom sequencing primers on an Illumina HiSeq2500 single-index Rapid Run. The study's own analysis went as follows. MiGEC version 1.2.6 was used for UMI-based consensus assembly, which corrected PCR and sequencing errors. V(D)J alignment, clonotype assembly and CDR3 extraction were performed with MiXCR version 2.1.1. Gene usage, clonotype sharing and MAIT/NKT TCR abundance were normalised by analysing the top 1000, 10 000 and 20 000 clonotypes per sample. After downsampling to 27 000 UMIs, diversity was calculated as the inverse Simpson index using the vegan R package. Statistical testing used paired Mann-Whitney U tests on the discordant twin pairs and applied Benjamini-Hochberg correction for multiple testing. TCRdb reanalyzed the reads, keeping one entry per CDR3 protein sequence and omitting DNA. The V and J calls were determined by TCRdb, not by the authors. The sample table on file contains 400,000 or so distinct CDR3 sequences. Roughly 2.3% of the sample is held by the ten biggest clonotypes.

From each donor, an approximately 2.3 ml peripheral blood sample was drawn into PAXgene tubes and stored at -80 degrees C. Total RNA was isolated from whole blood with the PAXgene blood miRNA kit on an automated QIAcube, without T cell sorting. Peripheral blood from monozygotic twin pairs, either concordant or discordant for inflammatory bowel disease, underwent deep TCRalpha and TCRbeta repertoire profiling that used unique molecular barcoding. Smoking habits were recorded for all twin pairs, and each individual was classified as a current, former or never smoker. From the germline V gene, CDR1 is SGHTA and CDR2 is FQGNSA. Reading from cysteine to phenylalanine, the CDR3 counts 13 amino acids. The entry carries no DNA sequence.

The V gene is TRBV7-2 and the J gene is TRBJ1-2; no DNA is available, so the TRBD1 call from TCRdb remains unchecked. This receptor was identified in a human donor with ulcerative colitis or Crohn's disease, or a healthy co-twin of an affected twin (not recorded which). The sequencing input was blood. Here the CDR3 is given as CASSVDRGQGYTF.